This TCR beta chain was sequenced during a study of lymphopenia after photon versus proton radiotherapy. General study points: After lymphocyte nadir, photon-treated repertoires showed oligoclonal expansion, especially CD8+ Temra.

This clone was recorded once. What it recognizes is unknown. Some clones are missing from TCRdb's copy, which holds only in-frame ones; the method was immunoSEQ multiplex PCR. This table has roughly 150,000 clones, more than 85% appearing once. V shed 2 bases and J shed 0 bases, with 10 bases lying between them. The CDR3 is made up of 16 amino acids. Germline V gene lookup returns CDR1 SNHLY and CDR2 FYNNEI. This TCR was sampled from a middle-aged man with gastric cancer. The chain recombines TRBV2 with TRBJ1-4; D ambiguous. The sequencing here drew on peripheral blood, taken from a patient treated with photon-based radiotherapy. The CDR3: CASSETEEATNEKLFF. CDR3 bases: TGTGCCAGCAGTGAAACGGAAGAAGCAACTAATGAAAAACTGTTTTTT.